The T cell receptor beta chain under discussion was sequenced for a study of blood T cell repertoires in COVID-19 (dated by TCRdb to 2019 to 2021). Background for the entire study: Samples covering the acute and convalescent phases of COVID-19 were provided by collaborators in the United States, Italy and Spain. The material from the prospective study consisted of cDNA or gDNA derived from T cells, B-cell-depleted T cells, or PBMCs. Deeply sampled blood TCRbeta repertoires from subjects exposed to, actively infected with, or recovered from COVID-19 were included in the dataset. The repertoires were released in a freely available public database meant as a resource for research on the immune response to SARS-CoV-2. Samples were obtained from the ongoing ImmuneRACE study (first 160 participants) and from over a thousand subjects provided by 6 global collaborators. A de-identified subject ID, COVID-19 status, age in years and sex were almost always included in the sample metadata. HLA class I and class II types, where available, came from metadata supplied by the sample provider rather than from assay-based typing.

Based on the germline V gene, the CDR1 and CDR2 sequences are LGHNA and YNFKEQ. V and J lose 6 bases and 4 bases, and a span of 7 bases separates them. The CDR3 sequence holds 12 residues, the cysteine and phenylalanine included. The DNA shown is the 36-base CDR3, in frame from base 1. The immunoSEQ Assay, a bias-controlled multiplex PCR, was used to amplify TCRbeta CDR3 regions from genomic DNA. In the authors' own workflow: Nucleated cell counts per sample were estimated from amplification of reference gene primers within the assay. To quantify the absolute abundance of each unique TCRbeta CDR3 rearrangement, sequence reads were collapsed and filtered. For each sample, productive Simpson clonality was calculated as the square root of Simpson's diversity index across productive rearrangements. In TCRdb, the immuneACCESS table is reduced to in-frame sequences with V and J assigned. These tables do not hold every clone; where another copy was compared, an unresolved V gene accounts for under half, and the others remain unexplained. V, J and clone size are taken as reported in that table, and D and trimming were inferred from the DNA itself. The sample contains approximately 270,000 clones, approximately 91% of them found a single time. Jointly, the top ten make up approximately 1.2% of the sample.

Note on this clone: The clone's antigen remains unknown. Base qualities were left out, and no much larger clone turns up one base away.

Participants in the prospective study were enrolled through a virtual design, were aged about 18 to 100 years, and lived in some 24 United States geographic areas. Cohort assignment in the prospective study relied on participant-reported clinical history from a screening survey and a study questionnaire. Mobile phlebotomists in the prospective study collected whole blood, serum and a nasopharyngeal or oropharyngeal swab from every participant. Additional blood draws and questionnaires over a 2-month period could optionally be provided by prospective study participants. Blood samples from the prospective study were shipped frozen or at room temperature prior to DNA extraction. Here is what the overall study found, with its caveats: How much clinical and demographic metadata was included differed by source and by participant, and the metadata was provided uncurated.

Sequencing input: PBMCs or T cells enriched from blood (not recorded which). The chain was built from TRBV4-2 and TRBJ1-3; too little of a D gene remains to name it. The source of this sequence is a human donor in a cohort exposed to, infected with or recovered from COVID-19 (not recorded which). The donor label of this sample is uncertain. The CDR3 reads as follows: CASRMGGNTIYF. The nucleotide sequence is TGTGCCAGCAGAATGGGCGGAAACACCATATATTTT.